The present TCR beta chain was sequenced within a study of T cell changes during pregnancy in multiple sclerosis. The CDR3 totals 14 residues. After removal of 4 bases from V and 8 bases from J, the junction contained 7 bases not matched to a gene. Germline V gene sequence: CDR1 SGHRS, CDR2 YFSETQ. Repertoires were generated with immunoSEQ multiplex PCR, while TCRdb's copy carries only in-frame clones and drops some. The top ten clones hold about 1.8% of a sample with roughly 90,000 clones, around 90% of them seen once. The TCR originated in a female donor in good health, enrolled as a control in a pregnancy study. The sequencing here drew on peripheral blood, taken in the first trimester of pregnancy. The chain employs TRBV5-1 and TRBJ1-2, with 11 positions matching TRBD1. In DNA, the CDR3 is TGCGCCAGCAGCCAGGGACAGGGGGGAGAGGGCTACACCTTC. It codes for CASSQGQGGEGYTF.